Described below is a single TCR beta chain sequence and its context. The assay was immunoSEQ multiplex PCR, and TCRdb's table has in-frame clones only and misses some. The sample has 2 million to 2.5 million clones, over 85% seen once; the top ten hold under 0.45%. The entry originates in a study of shared clonotypes between healthy human individuals. V shed 4 bases and J shed 4 bases, with 7 bases lying between them. Germline V gene sequence: CDR1 MGHDK, CDR2 SYGVNS. The CDR3 length is 13 residues. The source material was naive CD4+ T cells from PBMCs. Subset described: CD45RA+ positively selected. The TCR originated in a man aged 18 to 30 in good health. Some clones in this sample may be carry-over from other donors' samples. The rearrangement links TRBV25-1 to TRBJ2-2; D is uncertain. This CDR3 is CASSGLTTGELFF. The CDR3 nucleotides read TGTGCCAGCAGTGGCCTCACCACCGGGGAGCTGTTTTTT. Complete variable domain (other parts from reference TRBV25-1 and TRBJ2-2): EADIYQTPRYLVIGTGKKITLECSQTMGHDKMYWYQQDPGMELHLIHYSYGVNSTEKGDLSSESTVSRIRTEHFPLTLESARPSHTSQYLCASSGLTTGELFFGEGSRLTVL.